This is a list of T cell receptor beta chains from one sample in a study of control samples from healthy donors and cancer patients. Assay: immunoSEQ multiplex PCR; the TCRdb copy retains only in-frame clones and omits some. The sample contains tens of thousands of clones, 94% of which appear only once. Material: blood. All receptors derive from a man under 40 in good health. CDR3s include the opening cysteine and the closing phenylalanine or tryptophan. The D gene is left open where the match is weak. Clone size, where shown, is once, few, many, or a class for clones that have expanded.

TGTGCCAGCAGCTTAAGACTAGCGGGGGCAGATACGCAGTATTTT | CASSLRLAGADTQYF | TRBD2 | TRBV7-2 | few | TRBJ2-3
TGTGCCAGCAGCCAGAAAGACAGGGAATGGGGTGAAGCTTTCTTT | CASSQKDREWGEAFF | TRBD1 | TRBV3-1/TRBV3-2 | NA | TRBJ1-1
TGTGCCAGCAGCTTGAACAGACAAGTCACCCATCAGCCCCAGCATTTT | CASSLNRQVTHQPQHF | NA | TRBV5-6 | NA | TRBJ1-5
TGTGCCTGGAGCAAGGGGGGGGCTGGGACCCAGTACTTC | CAWSKGGAGTQYF | NA | TRBV30 | NA | TRBJ2-5
TGTGCCCGCCGCTTTTGGACTAGGCGGGGAAGCTACAATGAGCAGTTCTTC | CARRFWTRRGSYNEQFF | TRBD2 | TRBV2 | NA | TRBJ2-1
TGCAGCGCACCGGGGACGGATTACAATGAGCAGTTCTTC | CSAPGTDYNEQFF | NA | TRBV29-1 | NA | TRBJ2-1
TGTGCCAGCCGCCCGCCCGGCATACTGAACACTGAAGCTTTCTTT | CASRPPGILNTEAFF | NA | TRBV18 | NA | TRBJ1-1
TGCGCCAGCAGCGGGAGCGGGGACTACAATGAACAGTTCTTC | CASSGSGDYNEQFF | TRBD2 | TRBV5-1 | once | TRBJ2-1
TGTGCCAGCAGCCGGACAGGGGTGAACACTGAAGCTTTCTTT | CASSRTGVNTEAFF | TRBD1 | TRBV28 | NA | TRBJ1-1
TGTGCCAGCAGTTTTAGGCTAGCGGGTACAGAGACCCAGTACTTC | CASSFRLAGTETQYF | TRBD2 | TRBV28 | NA | TRBJ2-5
TGTGCCTGGAGTGCCGGGACTGTACCTAATGAAAAACTGTTTTTT | CAWSAGTVPNEKLFF | NA | TRBV30 | NA | TRBJ1-4
TGTGCCAGCAGGGGGACTAGTTTTGGTGGAGATACGCAGTATTTT | CASRGTSFGGDTQYF | TRBD2 | TRBV6-6 | NA | TRBJ2-3
TGTGCCAGCACCTTGACTTTACTCTCTGGAAACACCATATATTTT | CASTLTLLSGNTIYF | NA | TRBV28 | NA | TRBJ1-3
TGTGCCAGCAGCTTAGCCGCCGGGGTGAGCAATCAGCCCCAGCATTTT | CASSLAAGVSNQPQHF | NA | TRBV7-8 | NA | TRBJ1-5
TGTGCCAGTAGGAGGGTGGGCGCGGACTATGGCTACACCTTC | CASRRVGADYGYTF | NA | TRBV19 | NA | TRBJ1-2
TGTGCCAGCAGCCAAGAATTTGGGCAGGGAAACGAAAAACTGTTTTTT | CASSQEFGQGNEKLFF | NA | TRBV3-1/TRBV3-2 | NA | TRBJ1-4
TGTGCCAGCAGCCCGAAAGGCGGTGGACTAGCGGTTACCTACGAGCAGTACTTC | CASSPKGGGLAVTYEQYF | TRBD2 | TRBV7-3 | NA | TRBJ2-7
TGTGCCAGCAGCCTCAAACGGGAACCCATGGGAGGCTACACCTTC | CASSLKREPMGGYTF | NA | TRBV5-6 | NA | TRBJ1-2
TGTGCCATCAGTTCCTCGACTAGCGGGAACACAGATACGCAGTATTTT | CAISSSTSGNTDTQYF | TRBD2 | TRBV10-3 | once | TRBJ2-3
TGTGCCAGTAGTCCCCAGGCCAGTTTCACAGATACGCAGTATTTT | CASSPQASFTDTQYF | NA | TRBV19 | NA | TRBJ2-3
TGTGCCAGTAGTAAGGGACAGGTAAACTACGAGCAGTACTTC | CASSKGQVNYEQYF | TRBD1 | TRBV19 | NA | TRBJ2-7
TGTGCCAGCAGCCTTGACGACAGGGGGAGAGCTAATGAAAAACTGTTTTTT | CASSLDDRGRANEKLFF | TRBD1 | TRBV7-9 | NA | TRBJ1-4
TGTGCCAGCGGTACCGGGTCCAGCTGGACTGAAGCTTTCTTT | CASGTGSSWTEAFF | NA | TRBV19 | NA | TRBJ1-1
TGTGCCTGGAGTTCAGGGCTCGATCAGCCCCAGCATTTT | CAWSSGLDQPQHF | NA | TRBV30 | NA | TRBJ1-5
TGTGCCAGCAGCGTAGATGGTTCGGGGAATTCACCCCTCCACTTT | CASSVDGSGNSPLHF | NA | TRBV9 | NA | TRBJ1-6
TGTGCCAGCAGCCAAGGGAGAGGCGGGGGCTCCTATAATTCACCCCTCCACTTT | CASSQGRGGGSYNSPLHF | NA | TRBV4-2 | NA | TRBJ1-6
TGTGCCATCAGTGAGACCGGGACAGGGAGCTATGGCTACACCTTC | CAISETGTGSYGYTF | TRBD1 | TRBV10-3 | NA | TRBJ1-2
TGCGCCAGCAGCCTTATAGCGGGGGGGCGATACAATGAGCAGTTCTTC | CASSLIAGGRYNEQFF | TRBD2 | TRBV5-1 | NA | TRBJ2-1
TGTGCCAGCTCACAGATTTCTGGGGGCGGCTCAAGCAATCAGCCCCAGCATTTT | CASSQISGGGSSNQPQHF | NA | TRBV18 | NA | TRBJ1-5
TGTGCCAGCTCACCCGGGATAGCTGAAGCTTTCTTT | CASSPGIAEAFF | NA | TRBV18 | NA | TRBJ1-1
TGTGCCAGCAGTTACTCGATCGGGAACGCTAATGAAAAACTGTTTTTT | CASSYSIGNANEKLFF | NA | TRBV6-2/TRBV6-3 | NA | TRBJ1-4
TGTGCCAGCAGTGAAGTTCCAGGGTGGATTTTAAGCTCCTACGAGCAGTACTTC | CASSEVPGWILSSYEQYF | NA | TRBV2 | NA | TRBJ2-7
TGTGCCAGCAGTTCAGCGGGGACAACTGAAGCTTTCTTT | CASSSAGTTEAFF | NA | TRBV28 | NA | TRBJ1-1
TGTGCCAGCAGCCAAGATGGTAGCGGGGGGCTTGGGACCCAGTACTTC | CASSQDGSGGLGTQYF | TRBD2 | TRBV4-2 | few | TRBJ2-5
TGTGCCAGCAGCCGAGGTTACGAGCAGTACTTC | CASSRGYEQYF | NA | TRBV6-2/TRBV6-3 | NA | TRBJ2-7
TGCAGCGTTGCCGTAACCACTGAAGCTTTCTTT | CSVAVTTEAFF | NA | TRBV29-1 | NA | TRBJ1-1
TGTGCCAGCAGCCCTCAGACGTCTTATGGCTACACCTTC | CASSPQTSYGYTF | NA | TRBV6-6 | NA | TRBJ1-2
TGTGCCAGCAGCTTAGGTGGGGTAAACTATGGCTACACCTTC | CASSLGGVNYGYTF | NA | TRBV13 | NA | TRBJ1-2
TGCGCCAGCAGCCAAGATCGGGGACAGCCTAACTATGGCTACACCTTC | CASSQDRGQPNYGYTF | TRBD1 | TRBV4-1 | NA | TRBJ1-2
TGTGCCACCGCAGCCCGGGCTGATCAAGAGACCCAGTACTTC | CATAARADQETQYF | NA | TRBV15 | NA | TRBJ2-5
TGTGCCACTACGGACGGTCCCAAGGGTGGCTACACCTTC | CATTDGPKGGYTF | NA | TRBV28 | once | TRBJ1-2
TGTGCCAGCAGTTTATTTAGGGTCGGGGGAAACACCATATATTTT | CASSLFRVGGNTIYF | NA | TRBV28 | once | TRBJ1-3
TGTGCCAGCATTGGGGGGAAGGGCAATGAGCAGTTCTTC | CASIGGKGNEQFF | NA | TRBV6-5 | NA | TRBJ2-1
TGTGCCAGCAGCTTGAGGGACAGGGGATATGGCTACACCTTC | CASSLRDRGYGYTF | TRBD1 | TRBV5-6 | NA | TRBJ1-2
TGTGCCAGCAGTTCATGGGGGAAAGGGAACACTGAAGCTTTCTTT | CASSSWGKGNTEAFF | NA | TRBV27 | NA | TRBJ1-1
TGTGCCAGCAGTGTCACCGGGACATACGTCTACGAGCAGTACTTC | CASSVTGTYVYEQYF | NA | TRBV6-6 | NA | TRBJ2-7
TGTGCCAGCAGTGAAGCTAGCGGGAATACCTACGAGCAGTACTTC | CASSEASGNTYEQYF | TRBD2 | TRBV2 | NA | TRBJ2-7
TGTGCCTGGACCAGCGGCTCTAGCCTCAGGGGGTATGAGCAGTTCTTC | CAWTSGSSLRGYEQFF | TRBD1 | TRBV30 | NA | TRBJ2-1
TGTGCCAGCAGCTCCCCTGGACAGTACGAGCAGTACTTC | CASSSPGQYEQYF | NA | TRBV6-5 | NA | TRBJ2-7
TGTGCCAGCAGCCGGGACAGTATGAACACTGAAGCTTTCTTT | CASSRDSMNTEAFF | TRBD1 | TRBV7-3 | NA | TRBJ1-1
TGTGCCAGACAGGGGGAACCTGGAAACACCATATATTTT | CARQGEPGNTIYF | TRBD1 | TRBV30 | NA | TRBJ1-3
TGTGCCAGCAGCGCTACCGGGACAGGGGTTAACTATGGCTACACCTTC | CASSATGTGVNYGYTF | TRBD1 | TRBV5-6 | NA | TRBJ1-2
TGTGCCAGCAGCCAGACTAGCGGGAGAACCACTGAGCAGTTCTTC | CASSQTSGRTTEQFF | TRBD2 | TRBV9 | NA | TRBJ2-1